This T cell receptor (beta chain) emerged from a study of identifying expanded T cells in peripheral blood. This clone appeared a single time. No antigen is known for it. V was trimmed by 4 bases and J by 7 bases, leaving 10 bases between them. Germline-derived CDR1 and CDR2 are SGHAT and FQNNGV. There are 12 residues in the CDR3. Collection occurred without any documented infections or immune events in donors. Findings and limits, study-wide: Over two and four weeks, about 15 and 19 clones changed, versus approximately 1.1 between replicates. Across healthy donors, higher total template counts meant significantly greater approximately 2-week count variance.

Generated by immunoSEQ multiplex PCR, the TCRdb table keeps only in-frame clones and is missing some. The sample carries over 75,000 clones, approximately 88% recorded once. The chain joins TRBV11-2 to TRBJ1-1; no firm D call. The sequenced sample was blood. This clonotype was sampled from a person aged 18-70 years in good health. The CDR3: CASSSDGFEAFF. The CDR3 nucleotides are TGTGCCAGCAGCTCCGATGGCTTTGAAGCTTTCTTT. Variable domain in full (rest from reference TRBV11-2 and TRBJ1-1): EAGVAQSPRYKIIEKRQSVAFWCNPISGHATLYWYQQILGQGPKLLIQFQNNGVVDDSQLPKDRFSAERLKGVDSTLKIQPAKLEDSAVYLCASSSDGFEAFFGQGTRLTVV.